These 3 T cell receptor beta chains originate from one sample sequenced in a study of T cell responses to AZD1222 COVID-19 vaccine. Repertoires were generated with immunoSEQ multiplex PCR, while TCRdb's copy carries only in-frame clones and drops some. The table lists 150,000 to 200,000 clones, 90% to 95% of them singletons. The sequencing here drew on peripheral blood, taken on day 0 of AZD1222 vaccination. Source of these receptors: an adult in good health.

This clone was counted only a few times. The chain links TRBV7-9 to TRBJ1-2; TRBD1 matches 8 bases. V lost 3 bases and J lost 8; bases outside the gene matches: 11. The CDR3 contains 15 residues. The V gene's germline CDR1 is SEHNR and CDR2 FQNEAQ (reference sequence). This CDR3 is CASSFNPGGTEGYTF. The CDR3 nucleotides read TGTGCCAGCAGCTTCAATCCAGGGGGCACGGAGGGCTACACCTTC.

The chain couples TRBV3-1 (or the pseudogene TRBV3-2) to TRBJ1-6; D is unclear. The V and J ends lost 1 base and 6 bases respectively, with 4 bases between them. CDR3 length equals 13 residues. Germline lookup yields CDR1 LGHDT and CDR2 YNNKEL (reference sequence). CDR3 loop: CASSQGSNSPLHF. DNA of the CDR3: TGTGCCAGCAGCCAAGGTTCTAATTCACCCCTCCACTTT.

CDR3 in DNA: TGTGCCAGCAGTTTATCGAACGGGCTAGCGGGTCCCGATGAGCAGTTCTTC. It translates to CASSLSNGLAGPDEQFF. V is TRBV28 and J is TRBJ2-1, with TRBD2 matching 8 bases. Germline assignment: CDR1 MDHEN and CDR2 SYDVKM. The CDR3 covers 17 residues. V shed 1 base and J 8 bases; nucleotides not matched to a gene: 13.